This TCR beta chain was profiled in a study of T cells after yellow fever vaccination. Regarding the study as a whole: Compared with primary, the secondary response was weaker and peaked at day 5, not 15. Booster samples showed a return of most primary-vaccination clones (roughly 96% CD4, around 88% CD8). Within FACS-sorted repertoires, abundant clonotypes contaminating from the bulk population could be present. It was a small share of clonotypes that appeared in both CD4 and CD8 compartments.

Via MiXCR, TCRdb re-called the 5' RACE reads, giving one row per CDR3 protein. The sample gives 250,000 or so distinct CDR3 sequences, over 3% of which show up once; around a fifth is in the top ten. V dropped 7 bases and J dropped 3 bases, with 16 bases sitting between them. Germline CDR1 SQVTM, CDR2 ANQGSEA. The CDR3 loop spans 13 amino acids. This clonotype was picked up a small number of times. Its antigen remains unidentified. V and J are TRBV29-1 and TRBJ2-7; D might be TRBD2 (6 bases). The sample was PBMCs, taken 15 days after the yellow fever booster vaccination. This TCR was sampled from a man between 18 and 29 years old who received the YFV17D yellow fever vaccine. CDR3 bases: TGCAGCGCTACCGGGTCGGGGGTCTACGAGCAGTACTTC. Amino acids: CSATGSGVYEQYF.